A single sample gave rise to the 2 T cell receptor beta chains below, sequenced in a study of beta chain features in type 1 diabetes. Expressed TCRB transcripts got sequenced, as all isolated RNA was reverse transcribed. Assay: immunoSEQ multiplex PCR; the TCRdb copy retains only in-frame clones and omits some. The sample has under 400,000 clones; around a fifth are singletons. Sequenced input: naive CD4+ T cells from blood. Receptor source: a woman between 18 and 29 years old in good health.

This clone was detected only a few times. Additional DNA sequences in this sample encode the identical CDR3. The chain links TRBV5-1 to TRBJ1-5; TRBD1 matches 7 bases. The V segment lost 4 bases and the J segment 1 base; nucleotides outside the gene matches: 2. Germline V gene sequence: CDR1 SGHRS, CDR2 YFSETQ. There are 14 residues in the CDR3. CDR3 sequence (DNA): TGCGCCAGCAGCCCGGGACAGAGCAATCAGCCCCAGCATTTT. Its translation is CASSPGQSNQPQHF.

This clone has only a few counts. This chain connects TRBV7-9 to TRBJ2-3; 9 positions agree with TRBD2. Germline V gives CDR1 SEHNR, CDR2 FQNEAQ (reference sequence). After removal of 0 bases from V and 3 bases from J, the junction contained 4 bases not matched to a gene. The CDR3 sequence is 16 residues long. CDR3 nucleotide sequence: TGTGCCAGCAGCTTAGCTAGCGGGAGTATGACAGATACGCAGTATTTT. It translates to CASSLASGSMTDTQYF.